This T cell receptor beta chain was profiled in a study of blood T cell repertoires in COVID-19. About the research overall: Two consecutive negative NP/OP PCR tests, clearance, or resolved symptoms defined Cohort 3 recovery. PBMCs, B-cell-depleted T cells, or T cells provided the cDNA or gDNA that made up the material.

The V gene lost 2 bases and the J gene lost 8 bases, with 15 bases spanning the gap. The CDR3 runs to 14 residues. CDR1 is MDHEN and CDR2 is SYDVKM in the germline V gene. Per the authors' pipeline: Quantification of nucleated cells was approximated via reference gene primer amplification. Here immunoSEQ multiplex PCR was the method, and the copy in TCRdb shows in-frame clones only, minus some. Clone size and V and J calls were adopted from that table, with D and trimming inferred from the DNA. The sample records roughly 210,000 clones, around 86% being singletons. The receptor comes from a man aged 25 to 40 in a cohort exposed to, infected with or recovered from COVID-19 (not recorded which). The sample taken for sequencing was PBMCs or T cells enriched from blood (not recorded which). The chain has TRBV28 and TRBJ1-1, with a possible D match to TRBD1 (6 bases). The CDR3 region is CASSLIAPQGEAFF. The CDR3 region has the DNA TGTGCCAGCAGTTTAATTGCGCCCCAGGGGGAAGCTTTCTTT. The complete variable domain, with remaining parts taken from reference TRBV28 and TRBJ1-1, reads DVKVTQSSRYLVKRTGEKVFLECVQDMDHENMFWYRQDPGLGLRLIYFSYDVKMKEKGDIPEGYSVSREKKERFSLILESASTNQTSMYLCASSLIAPQGEAFFGQGTRLTVV.